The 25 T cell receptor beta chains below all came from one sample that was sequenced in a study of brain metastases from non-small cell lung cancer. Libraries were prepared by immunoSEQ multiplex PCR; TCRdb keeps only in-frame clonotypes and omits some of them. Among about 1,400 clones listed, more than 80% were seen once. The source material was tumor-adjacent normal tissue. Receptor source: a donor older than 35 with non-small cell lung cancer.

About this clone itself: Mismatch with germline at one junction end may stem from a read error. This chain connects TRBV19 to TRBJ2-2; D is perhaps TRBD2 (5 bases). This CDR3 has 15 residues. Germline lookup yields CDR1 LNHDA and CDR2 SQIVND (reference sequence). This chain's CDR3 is CVSSISAGPTGELFF. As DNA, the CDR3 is TGTGTCAGTAGTATTAGCGCCGGGCCCACCGGGGAGCTGTTTTTT.

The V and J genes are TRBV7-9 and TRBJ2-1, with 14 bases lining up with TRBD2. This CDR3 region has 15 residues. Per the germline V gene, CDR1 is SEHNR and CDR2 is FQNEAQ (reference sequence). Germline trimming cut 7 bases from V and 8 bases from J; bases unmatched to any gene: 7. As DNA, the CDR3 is TGTGCCAGCATCAAGGGACTAGCGGGAGTGGATGAGCAGTTCTTC. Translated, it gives CASIKGLAGVDEQFF.

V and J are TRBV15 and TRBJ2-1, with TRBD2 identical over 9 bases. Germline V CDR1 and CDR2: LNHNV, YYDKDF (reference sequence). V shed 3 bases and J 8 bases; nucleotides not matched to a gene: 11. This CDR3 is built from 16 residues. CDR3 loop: CATSSNFAGGSDEQFF. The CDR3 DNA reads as TGTGCCACCAGCAGTAACTTTGCGGGAGGGAGCGATGAGCAGTTCTTC. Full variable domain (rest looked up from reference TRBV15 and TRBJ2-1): DAMVIQNPRYQVTQFGKPVTLSCSQTLNHNVMYWYQQKSSQAPKLLFHYYDKDFNNEADTPDNFQSRRPNTSFCFLDIRSPGLGDTAMYLCATSSNFAGGSDEQFFGPGTRLTVL.

The CDR3 region is CASSFTRGAGNEQFF. Here the CDR3 DNA reads TGTGCCAGCAGTTTTACCCGCGGGGCCGGCAATGAGCAGTTCTTC. The chain couples TRBV27 to TRBJ2-1; weak D call: TRBD2 (6 bases). Trimming shortened V by 3 bases and J by 6 bases, and 15 bases separated the two germline ends. The germline V gene encodes CDR1 MNHEY and CDR2 SMNVEV (reference sequence). The CDR3 is 15 residues long.

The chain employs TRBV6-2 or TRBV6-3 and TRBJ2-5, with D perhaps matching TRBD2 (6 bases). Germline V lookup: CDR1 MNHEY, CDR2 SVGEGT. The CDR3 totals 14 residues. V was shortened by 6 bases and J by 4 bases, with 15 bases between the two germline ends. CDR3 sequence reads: CASSPGASAETQYF. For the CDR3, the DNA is TGTGCCAGCAGCCCCGGGGCTAGCGCAGAGACCCAGTACTTC.

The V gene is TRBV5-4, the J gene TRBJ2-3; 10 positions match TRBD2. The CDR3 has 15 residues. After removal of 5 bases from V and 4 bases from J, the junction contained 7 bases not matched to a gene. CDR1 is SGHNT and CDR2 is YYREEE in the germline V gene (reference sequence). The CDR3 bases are TGTGCCAGCAGTTCCGAACTAGCGGGATCAGATACGCAGTATTTT. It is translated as CASSSELAGSDTQYF.

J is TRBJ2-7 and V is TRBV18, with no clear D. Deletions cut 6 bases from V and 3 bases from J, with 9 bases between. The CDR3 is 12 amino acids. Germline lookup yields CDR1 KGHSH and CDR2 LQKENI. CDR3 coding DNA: TGTGCCAGCTCCCCCGGGCACTACGAGCAGTACTTC. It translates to CASSPGHYEQYF.

For the CDR3, the DNA is TGTGCCAGCAGTGAAAACCGGGACGGGGAGCTGTTTTTT. This encodes CASSENRDGELFF. This chain uses TRBV6-1 with TRBJ2-2, with D possibly being TRBD2 (5 bases). The CDR3 contains 13 residues. Trimming pared 2 bases from V and 7 bases from J, leaving 8 bases between. CDR1 is MNHNS, CDR2 SASEGT, per germline.

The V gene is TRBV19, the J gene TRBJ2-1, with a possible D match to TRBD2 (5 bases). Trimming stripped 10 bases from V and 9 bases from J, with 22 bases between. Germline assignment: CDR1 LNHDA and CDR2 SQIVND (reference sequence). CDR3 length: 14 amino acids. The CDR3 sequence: CATWSGYEQSEQFF. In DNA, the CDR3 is TGTGCCACCTGGTCGGGATACGAACAAAGTGAGCAGTTCTTC.

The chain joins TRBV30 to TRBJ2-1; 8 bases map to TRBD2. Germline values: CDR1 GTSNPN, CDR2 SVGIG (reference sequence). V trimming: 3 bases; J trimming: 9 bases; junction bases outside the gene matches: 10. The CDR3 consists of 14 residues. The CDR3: CAWRGSSGSGEQFF. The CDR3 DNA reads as TGTGCCTGGAGGGGGTCAAGCGGGAGCGGTGAGCAGTTCTTC.

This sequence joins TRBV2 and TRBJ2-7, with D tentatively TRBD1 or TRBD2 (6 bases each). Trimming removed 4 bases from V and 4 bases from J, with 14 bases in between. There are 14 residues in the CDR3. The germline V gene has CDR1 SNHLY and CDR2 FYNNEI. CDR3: CASSGETGAYEQYF. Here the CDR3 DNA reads TGTGCCAGCAGTGGAGAGACGGGGGCGTACGAGCAGTACTTC.

The CDR3 sequence: CASSGKTAFTGELFF. CDR3 in DNA: TGTGCCAGCAGCGGTAAGACAGCCTTCACCGGGGAGCTGTTTTTT. J is TRBJ2-2 and V is TRBV11-3, with D perhaps TRBD1 (5 bases). CDR3 size: 15 residues. Germline CDR1 and CDR2: SGHNT and YENEEA. V shed 5 bases and J shed 4 bases, with 14 bases lying between them.

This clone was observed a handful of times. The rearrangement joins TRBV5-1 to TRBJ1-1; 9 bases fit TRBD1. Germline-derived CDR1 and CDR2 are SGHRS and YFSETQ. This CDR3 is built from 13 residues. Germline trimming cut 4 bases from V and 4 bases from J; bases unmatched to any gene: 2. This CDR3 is CASSRQGVTEAFF. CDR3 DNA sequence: TGCGCCAGCAGCCGACAGGGGGTCACTGAAGCTTTCTTT. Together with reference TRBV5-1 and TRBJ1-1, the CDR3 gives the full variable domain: KAGVTQTPRYLIKTRGQQVTLSCSPISGHRSVSWYQQTPGQGLQFLFEYFSETQRNKGNFPGRFSGRQFSNSRSEMNVSTLELGDSALYLCASSRQGVTEAFFGQGTRLTVV.

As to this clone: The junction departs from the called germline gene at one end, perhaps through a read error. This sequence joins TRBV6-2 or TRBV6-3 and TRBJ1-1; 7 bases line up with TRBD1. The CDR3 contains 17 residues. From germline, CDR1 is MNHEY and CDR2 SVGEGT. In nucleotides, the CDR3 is TGTGCCAGCAGTTACGGACCCGGGACAGAGATTAACATTGAAGCTTTCTTT. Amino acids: CASSYGPGTEINIEAFF.

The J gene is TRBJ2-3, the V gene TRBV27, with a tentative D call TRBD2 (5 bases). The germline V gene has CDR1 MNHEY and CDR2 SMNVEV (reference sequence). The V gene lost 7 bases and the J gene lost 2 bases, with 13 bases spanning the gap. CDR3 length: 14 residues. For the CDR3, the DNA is TGTGCCAGCAAATCGGGAACTTACACAGATACGCAGTATTTT. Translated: CASKSGTYTDTQYF.

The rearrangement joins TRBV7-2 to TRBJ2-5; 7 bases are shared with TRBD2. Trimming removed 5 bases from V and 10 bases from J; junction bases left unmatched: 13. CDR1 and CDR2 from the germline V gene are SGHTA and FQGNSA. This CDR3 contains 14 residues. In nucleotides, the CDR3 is TGTGCCAGCAGCCCAGGACGCGGGAGCGGGATCCAGTACTTC. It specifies CASSPGRGSGIQYF.

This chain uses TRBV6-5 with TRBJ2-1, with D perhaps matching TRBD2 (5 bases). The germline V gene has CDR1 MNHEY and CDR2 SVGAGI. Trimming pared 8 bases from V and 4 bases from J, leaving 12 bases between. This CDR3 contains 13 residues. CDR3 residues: CASGKAAYNEQFF. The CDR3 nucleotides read TGTGCCAGCGGAAAAGCGGCTTACAATGAGCAGTTCTTC.

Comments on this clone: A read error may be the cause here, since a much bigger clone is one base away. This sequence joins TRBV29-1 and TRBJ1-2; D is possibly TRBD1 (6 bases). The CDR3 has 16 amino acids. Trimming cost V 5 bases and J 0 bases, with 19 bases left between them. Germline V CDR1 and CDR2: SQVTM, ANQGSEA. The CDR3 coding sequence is TGCAGCGTTTACGGGGTCGTGAGGACAGCTAACTATGGCTACACCTTC. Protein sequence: CSVYGVVRTANYGYTF. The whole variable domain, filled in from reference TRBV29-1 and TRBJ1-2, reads SAVISQKPSRDICQRGTSLTIQCQVDSQVTMMFWYRQQPGQSLTLIATANQGSEATYESGFVIDKFPISRPNLTFSTLTVSNMSPEDSSIYLCSVYGVVRTANYGYTFGSGTRLTVV.

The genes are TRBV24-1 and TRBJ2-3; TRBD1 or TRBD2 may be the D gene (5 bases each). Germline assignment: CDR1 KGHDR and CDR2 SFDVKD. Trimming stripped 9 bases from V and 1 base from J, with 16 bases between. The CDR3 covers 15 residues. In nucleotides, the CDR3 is TGTGCCACCGAGGATGGGGGTTTGGGCACAGATACGCAGTATTTT. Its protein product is CATEDGGLGTDTQYF.

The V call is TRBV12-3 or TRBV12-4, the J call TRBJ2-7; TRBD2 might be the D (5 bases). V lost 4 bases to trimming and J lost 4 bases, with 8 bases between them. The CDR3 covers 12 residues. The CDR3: CASSWTRYEQYF. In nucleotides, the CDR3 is TGTGCCAGCAGTTGGACTCGGTACGAGCAGTACTTC.

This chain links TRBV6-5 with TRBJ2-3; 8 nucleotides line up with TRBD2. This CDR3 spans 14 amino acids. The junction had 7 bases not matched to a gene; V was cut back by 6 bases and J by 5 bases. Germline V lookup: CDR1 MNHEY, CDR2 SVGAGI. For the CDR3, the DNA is TGTGCCAGCAGGACGGGAGGGCTAGGAGATACGCAGTATTTT. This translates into CASRTGGLGDTQYF.

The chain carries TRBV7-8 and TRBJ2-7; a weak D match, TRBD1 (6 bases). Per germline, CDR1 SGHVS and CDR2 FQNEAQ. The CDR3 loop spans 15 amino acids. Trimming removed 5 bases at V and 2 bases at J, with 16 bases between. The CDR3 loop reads CASSMAGGQTYEQYF. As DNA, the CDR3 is TGTGCCAGCAGCATGGCCGGCGGACAGACCTACGAGCAGTACTTC.

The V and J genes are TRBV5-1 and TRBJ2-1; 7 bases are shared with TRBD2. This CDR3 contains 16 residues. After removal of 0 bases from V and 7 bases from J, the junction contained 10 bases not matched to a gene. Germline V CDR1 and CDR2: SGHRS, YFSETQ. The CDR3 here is CASSLAEAGVHNEQFF. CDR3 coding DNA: TGCGCCAGCAGCTTGGCCGAGGCGGGAGTCCATAATGAGCAGTTCTTC.

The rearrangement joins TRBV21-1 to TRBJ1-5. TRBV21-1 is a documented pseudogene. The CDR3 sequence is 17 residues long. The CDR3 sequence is CASRQSLATWHHQPQHF. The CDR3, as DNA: TGTGCCAGCAGGCAATCCTTAGCTACTTGGCATCATCAGCCCCAGCATTTT.

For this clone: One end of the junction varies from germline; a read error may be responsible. The CDR3 sequence is CVSSLVGADTQYF. Written as DNA, the CDR3 is TGTGTCAGCAGCTTAGTCGGTGCAGATACGCAGTATTTT. The rearrangement links TRBV11-1 to TRBJ2-3; unclear D gene. The CDR3 totals 13 residues. The germline V gene has CDR1 SGHAT and CDR2 FQDESV (reference sequence).